This T cell receptor beta chain was captured by sequencing in a study of cytomegalovirus exposure and HLA in healthy donors. As for this clone: Its cognate antigen is unknown.

The CDR3 consists of 13 residues. Germline-derived CDR1 and CDR2 are LNHDA and SQIVND (reference sequence). The germline V and J ends were trimmed by 11 bases and 4 bases, with 15 bases remaining between them. Study-wide results and caveats: In an earlier analysis, in fewer than 700 donors, most V segments appeared productive either ~87% or ~30% of the time.

Amplification used 60 Vbeta primers and 13 Jbeta primers. Assay used: immunoSEQ multiplex PCR; TCRdb lists only in-frame clones, some missing. Altogether 100,000 to 120,000 clones are present, approximately 14% being singletons, with the ten largest covering roughly 0.89%. It was healthy bone marrow donors who served as donors. Sequencing was carried out using PBMCs. The sequence derives from a female donor in good health and CMV-seronegative. The rearrangement joins TRBV19 to TRBJ1-3; D is unresolved. The CDR3 spells CACHMRTGNTIYF. The CDR3 coding sequence is TGTGCCTGCCATATGAGAACGGGAAACACCATATATTTT.